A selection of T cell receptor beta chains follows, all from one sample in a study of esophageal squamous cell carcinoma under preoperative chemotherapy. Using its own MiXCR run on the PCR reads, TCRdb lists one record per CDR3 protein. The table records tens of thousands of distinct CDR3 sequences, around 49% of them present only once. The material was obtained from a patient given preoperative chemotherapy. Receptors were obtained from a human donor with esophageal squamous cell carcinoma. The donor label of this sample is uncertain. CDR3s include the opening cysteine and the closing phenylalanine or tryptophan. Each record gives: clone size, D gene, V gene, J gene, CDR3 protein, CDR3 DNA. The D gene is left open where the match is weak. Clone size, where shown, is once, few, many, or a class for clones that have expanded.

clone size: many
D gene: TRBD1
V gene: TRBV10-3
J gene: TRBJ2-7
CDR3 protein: CAISVGQEDEQYF
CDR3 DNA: TGTGCCATCAGTGTGGGACAGGAGGACGAGCAGTACTTC

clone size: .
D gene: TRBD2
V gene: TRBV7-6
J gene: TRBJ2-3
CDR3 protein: CASSSGGDGGAQFF
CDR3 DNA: TGTGCCAGCAGCTCGGGGGGGGATGGAGGGGCGCAGTTTTTT

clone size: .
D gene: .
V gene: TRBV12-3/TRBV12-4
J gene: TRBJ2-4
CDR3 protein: CASSATRRGAKDTQYF
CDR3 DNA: TGTGCGAGCAGCGCTACGAGGCGGGGAGCCAAAGACACTCAGTACTTC

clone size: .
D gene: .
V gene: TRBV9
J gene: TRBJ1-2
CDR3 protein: CASSVEGGRYGYTF
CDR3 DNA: TGTGCCAGCAGCGTAGAGGGCGGACGCTATGGCTACACCTTC

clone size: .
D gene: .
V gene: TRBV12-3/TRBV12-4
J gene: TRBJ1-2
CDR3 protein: CASRIYGYTF
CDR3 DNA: TGTGCCAGCAGAATCTATGGCTACACCTTC

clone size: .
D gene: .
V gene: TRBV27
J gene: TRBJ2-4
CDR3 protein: CASSLYPRLGAASQDTQYF
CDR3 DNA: TGTGCCAGCAGTTTATATCCACGACTCGGGGCCGCGAGCCAAGACACGCAGTACTTC

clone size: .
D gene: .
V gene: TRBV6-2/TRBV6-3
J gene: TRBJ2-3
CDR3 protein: CASRGGQDKDTQYF
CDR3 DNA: TGTGCCAGCAGGGGGGGACAAGACAAAGACACGCAGTATTTT

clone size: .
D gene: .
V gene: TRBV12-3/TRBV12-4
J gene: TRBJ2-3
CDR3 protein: CASGLGGSSKDTQYF
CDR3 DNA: TGTGCCAGCGGTTTAGGGGGAAGTAGCAAAGATACCCAGTACTTT

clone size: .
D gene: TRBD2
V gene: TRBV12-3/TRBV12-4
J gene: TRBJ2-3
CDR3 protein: CASRATGGGATDIQYF
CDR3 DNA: TGTGCCAGCCGTGCTACGGGGGGGGGGGCCACAGACATTCAGTATTTT

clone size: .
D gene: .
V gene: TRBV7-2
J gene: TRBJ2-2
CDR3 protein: CASSLGAGTVKSGKLYF
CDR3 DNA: TGTGCCAGCAGCTTGGGGGCCGGGACTGTGAAATCCGGGAAGCTGTATTTT

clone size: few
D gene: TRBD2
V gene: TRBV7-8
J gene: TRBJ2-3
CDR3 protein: CASSSLAGGPADTQYF
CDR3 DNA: TGTGCCAGCAGCTCACTAGCGGGAGGGCCCGCAGATACGCAGTATTTT

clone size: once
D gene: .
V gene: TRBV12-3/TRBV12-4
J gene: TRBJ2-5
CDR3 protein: CASSFLEFPETQLF
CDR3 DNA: TGTGCCAGCAGTTTTCTAGAATTCCCAGAGACCCAGCTTTTC

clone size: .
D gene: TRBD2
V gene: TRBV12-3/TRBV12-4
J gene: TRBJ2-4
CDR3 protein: CASRTSGGGATDIQYF
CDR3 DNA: TGTGCCAGCCGTACCTCGGGGGGGGGGGCCACAGACATTCAGTACTTT

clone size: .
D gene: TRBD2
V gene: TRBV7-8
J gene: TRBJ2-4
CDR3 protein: CASSNPGGGAKDTQYF
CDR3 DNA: TGTGCCAGCAGCAACCCGGGGGGGGGGGCCAAAGATACTCAGTACTTC

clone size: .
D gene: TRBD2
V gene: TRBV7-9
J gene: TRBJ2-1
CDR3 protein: CASSSGLVGRYNEQFF
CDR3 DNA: TGTGCCAGCAGCTCAGGACTAGTCGGCCGCTACAATGAGCAGTTCTTC

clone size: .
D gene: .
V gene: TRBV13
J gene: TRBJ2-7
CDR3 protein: CASSFGLPRPSYEQYF
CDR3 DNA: TGTGCCAGCAGCTTTGGACTCCCCAGGCCCTCCTACGAGCAGTACTTC